This TCR beta chain was sequenced for a study of shared clonotypes between healthy human individuals. Study conclusions and caveats: Collection of samples was limited to blood; tissue repertoires likely differ. Rarefaction showed sorted-subset sequencing was incomplete despite large depth.

In the CD4+ fraction, cells were divided into CD45RA+ naive and CD45RA-negative memory subsets. This clone was recorded only once. The target antigen is unknown. One end of the junction does not line up with germline, which may come from a read error. The CDR3 is 15 amino acids. The germline CDR1 and CDR2 sequences are MDHEN and SYDVKM. In replicate PCRs of sorted subsets, about 220 ng DNA, approximately 28,000 T cell genomes, was used. Generated by immunoSEQ multiplex PCR, the TCRdb table keeps only in-frame clones and is missing some. The data show more than 2,000,000 clones, with just over 90% seen just once and 0.35% to 0.45% held by the top ten.

Sequenced: naive CD4+ T cells from PBMCs. Subset meaning: CD45RA+ positively selected. The TCR originated in a man younger than 35 in good health. Some clones in this sample may be carry-over from other donors' samples. The genes are TRBV28 and TRBJ1-1, with D maybe TRBD1 (6 bases). CDR3 nucleotides: TGTGCCAGCAGCCCCCCGGGGGGAATGGGGGGCAAGAGGGAATTT. This encodes CASSPPGGMGGKREF.